This is a list of T cell receptor beta chains from one sample in a study of OX40 agonist ivuxolimab in advanced cancers. Profiled with immunoSEQ multiplex PCR; TCRdb holds only in-frame clones, not every one. The table records 60,000 to 75,000 clones, about 89% of them present only once. This sample comprised CD4+ or CD8+ T cells sorted from blood, obtained in a trial of the OX40 agonist ivuxolimab. The receptors derive from an adult with an advanced solid tumor such as melanoma, head and neck, liver or kidney cancer. Both conserved end residues are part of each CDR3. The order of the fields is J gene, V gene, clone size, D gene, CDR3 protein, CDR3 DNA. The D gene is left open where the match is weak. Not all rows give a size; the values are once, few, many and, for expanded clones, a class.

TRBJ2-1 | TRBV4-1 | . | TRBD2 | CASSPTSGSINEQFF | TGCGCCAGCAGCCCTACTAGCGGGAGTATCAATGAGCAGTTCTTC
TRBJ2-1 | TRBV6-5 | . | TRBD1 | CASSYQDRGNEQFF | TGTGCCAGCAGTTACCAGGACAGGGGCAATGAGCAGTTCTTC
TRBJ1-4 | TRBV5-1 | . | . | CASSYDLVGAGNEKLFF | TGCGCCAGCAGCTACGACTTGGTTGGCGCGGGTAATGAAAAACTGTTTTTT
TRBJ2-7 | TRBV27 | . | TRBD2 | CASSFAGVGYEQYF | TGTGCCAGCAGTTTCGCGGGAGTTGGGTACGAGCAGTACTTC
TRBJ2-1 | TRBV9 | . | TRBD2 | CASSVGVGGYNEQFF | TGTGCCAGCAGCGTAGGGGTGGGAGGGTACAATGAGCAGTTCTTC
TRBJ2-6 | TRBV27 | . | . | CASSLSSGTGANVLTF | TGTGCCAGCAGTTTAAGCTCAGGGACCGGGGCCAACGTCCTGACTTTC
TRBJ2-7 | TRBV21-1 | . | . | CASSKCNARRPDYEQYF | TGTGCCAGCAGCAAATGCAATGCGAGGAGGCCCGATTACGAGCAGTACTTC
TRBJ1-3 | TRBV12-2 | . | . | CASRLGALRVGASVNTIYF | TGTGCAAGTCGCTTAGGGGCTCTTCGAGTCGGTGCGAGTGTAAACACCATATATTTT
TRBJ2-5 | TRBV7-7 | . | TRBD1 | CASSFGTGKGDQETQYF | TGTGCTAGCAGCTTCGGGACAGGGAAGGGGGACCAAGAGACCCAGTACTTC
TRBJ2-5 | TRBV5-8 | . | TRBD1 | CASSTGTGVRETQYF | TGTGCCAGCAGCACGGGGACAGGGGTTCGAGAGACCCAGTACTTC
TRBJ1-1 | TRBV10-2 | . | TRBD1 | CASSLPGQGVPEAFF | TGCGCCAGCAGTCTACCGGGACAGGGGGTCCCCGAAGCTTTCTTT
TRBJ2-7 | TRBV19 | . | . | CASSIAGSTSYEQYF | TGTGCCAGTAGTATAGCAGGCAGCACCTCCTACGAGCAGTACTTC
TRBJ1-1 | TRBV7-9 | . | . | CASSGAPRGAFF | TGTGCCAGCAGCGGGGCCCCCCGCGGAGCTTTCTTT
TRBJ2-3 | TRBV6-6 | . | . | CASSYRPRIGDTQYF | TGTGCCAGCAGTTACCGCCCCAGGATTGGAGATACGCAGTATTTT
TRBJ2-3 | TRBV10-2 | . | TRBD2 | CASSESVLAGGPTDTQYF | TGCGCCAGCAGTGAGTCGGTACTAGCGGGGGGGCCTACAGATACGCAGTATTTT
TRBJ1-5 | TRBV28 | . | . | CASRQINQPQHF | TGTGCCAGCAGACAAATCAATCAGCCCCAGCATTTT
TRBJ2-2 | TRBV15 | . | TRBD2 | CATSSSSGNTGELFF | TGTGCCACCAGCAGCTCTAGCGGGAACACCGGGGAGCTGTTTTTT
TRBJ1-4 | TRBV2 | once | . | CASEAPRRGFNEKLFF | TGTGCCAGCGAGGCCCCCAGGAGAGGGTTTAATGAAAAACTGTTTTTT
TRBJ1-3 | TRBV7-8 | . | . | CASSPIMLDPPVGGNTIYF | TGTGCCAGCAGCCCGATTATGCTGGATCCCCCCGTAGGAGGAAACACCATATATTTT
TRBJ2-1 | TRBV29-1 | . | TRBD1 | CSGGTAPPSYNEQFF | TGCAGCGGGGGGACAGCCCCACCCTCCTACAATGAGCAGTTCTTC
TRBJ2-7 | TRBV5-4 | . | . | CASSAVQGTYEQYF | TGTGCCAGCAGCGCCGTTCAGGGCACCTACGAGCAGTACTTC
TRBJ1-2 | TRBV30 | . | . | CAWSVKVMENNYGYTF | TGTGCCTGGAGTGTAAAGGTGATGGAGAACAACTATGGCTACACCTTC